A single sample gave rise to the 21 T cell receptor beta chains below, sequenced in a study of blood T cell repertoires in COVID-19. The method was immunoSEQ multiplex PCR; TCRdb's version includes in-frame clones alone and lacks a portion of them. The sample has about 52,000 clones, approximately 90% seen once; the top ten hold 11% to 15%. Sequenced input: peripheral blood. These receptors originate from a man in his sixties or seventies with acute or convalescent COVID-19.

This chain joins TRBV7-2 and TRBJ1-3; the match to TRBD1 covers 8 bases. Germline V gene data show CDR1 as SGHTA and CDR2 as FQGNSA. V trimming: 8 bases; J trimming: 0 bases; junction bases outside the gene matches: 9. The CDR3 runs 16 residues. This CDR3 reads CASSGWDRFSGNTIYF. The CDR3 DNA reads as TGTGCCAGCTCTGGGTGGGACAGGTTCTCTGGAAACACCATATATTTT.

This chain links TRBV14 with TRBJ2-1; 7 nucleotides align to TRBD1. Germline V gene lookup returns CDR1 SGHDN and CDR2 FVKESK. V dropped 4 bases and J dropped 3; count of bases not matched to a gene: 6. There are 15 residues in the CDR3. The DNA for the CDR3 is TGTGCCAGCAGCCTTACGGGACAGTACTACAATGAGCAGTTCTTC. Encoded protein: CASSLTGQYYNEQFF.

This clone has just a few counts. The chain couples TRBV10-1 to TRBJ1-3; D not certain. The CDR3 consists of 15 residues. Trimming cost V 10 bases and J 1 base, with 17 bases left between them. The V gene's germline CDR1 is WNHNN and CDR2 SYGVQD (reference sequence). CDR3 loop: CATYLTRVSGNTIYF. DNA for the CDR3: TGCGCCACCTACCTAACACGGGTTTCTGGAAACACCATATATTTT.

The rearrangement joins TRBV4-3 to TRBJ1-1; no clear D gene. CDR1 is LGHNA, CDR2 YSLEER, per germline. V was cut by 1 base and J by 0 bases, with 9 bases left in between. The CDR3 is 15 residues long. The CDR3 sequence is CASSQVPPVNTEAFF. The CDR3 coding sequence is TGCGCCAGCAGCCAAGTCCCCCCAGTGAACACTGAAGCTTTCTTT.

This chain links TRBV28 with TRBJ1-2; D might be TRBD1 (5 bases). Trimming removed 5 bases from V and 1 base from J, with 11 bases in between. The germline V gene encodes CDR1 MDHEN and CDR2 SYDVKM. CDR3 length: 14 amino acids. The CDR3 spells CASSTGQGNYGYTF. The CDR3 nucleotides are TGTGCCAGCAGTACCGGGCAGGGTAACTATGGCTACACCTTC.

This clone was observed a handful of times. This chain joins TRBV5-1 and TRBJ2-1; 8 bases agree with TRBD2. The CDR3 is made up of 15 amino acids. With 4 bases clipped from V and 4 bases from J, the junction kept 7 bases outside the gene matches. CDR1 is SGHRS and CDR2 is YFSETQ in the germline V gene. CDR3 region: CASSPSSGGYNEQFF. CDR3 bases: TGCGCCAGCAGCCCCTCGAGCGGGGGATACAATGAGCAGTTCTTC.

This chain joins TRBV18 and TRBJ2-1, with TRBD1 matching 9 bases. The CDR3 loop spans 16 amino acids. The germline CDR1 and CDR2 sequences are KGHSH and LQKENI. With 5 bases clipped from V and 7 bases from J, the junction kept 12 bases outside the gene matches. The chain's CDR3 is CASSFSTGQGFNEQFF. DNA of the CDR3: TGTGCCAGCTCATTCTCCACGGGACAGGGTTTTAATGAGCAGTTCTTC.

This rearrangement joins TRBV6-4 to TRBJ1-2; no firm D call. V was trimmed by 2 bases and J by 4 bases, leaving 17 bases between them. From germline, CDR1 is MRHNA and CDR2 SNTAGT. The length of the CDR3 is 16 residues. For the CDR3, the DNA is TGTGCCAGCAGTGACGGCCTACAGCTTGCAATCTATGGCTACACCTTC. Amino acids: CASSDGLQLAIYGYTF.

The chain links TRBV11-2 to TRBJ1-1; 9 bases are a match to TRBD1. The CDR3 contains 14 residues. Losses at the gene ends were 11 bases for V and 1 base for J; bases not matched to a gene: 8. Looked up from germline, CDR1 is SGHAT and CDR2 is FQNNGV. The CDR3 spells CAGKPGQGNTEAFF. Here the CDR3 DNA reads TGTGCCGGAAAGCCGGGACAGGGGAACACTGAAGCTTTCTTT.

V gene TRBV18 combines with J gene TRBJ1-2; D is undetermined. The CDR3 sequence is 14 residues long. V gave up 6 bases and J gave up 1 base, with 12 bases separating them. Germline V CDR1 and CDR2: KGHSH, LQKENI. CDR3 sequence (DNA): TGTGCCAGCTCCCAGAGCACTAATAACTATGGCTACACCTTC. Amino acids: CASSQSTNNYGYTF.

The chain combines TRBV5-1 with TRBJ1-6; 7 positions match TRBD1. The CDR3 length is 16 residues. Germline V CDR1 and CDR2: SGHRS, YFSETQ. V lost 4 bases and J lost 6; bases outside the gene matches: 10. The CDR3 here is CASSMWDSETNSPLHF. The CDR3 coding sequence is TGCGCCAGCAGCATGTGGGACAGTGAGACTAATTCACCCCTCCACTTT.

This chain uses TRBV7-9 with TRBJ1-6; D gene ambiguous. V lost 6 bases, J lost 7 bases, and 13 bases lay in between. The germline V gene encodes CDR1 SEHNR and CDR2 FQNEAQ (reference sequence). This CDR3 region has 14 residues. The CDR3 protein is CASSSGSENSPLHF. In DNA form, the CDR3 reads TGTGCCAGCAGTTCGGGGTCCGAAAATTCACCCCTCCACTTT. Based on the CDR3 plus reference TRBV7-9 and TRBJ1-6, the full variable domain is DTGVSQNPRHKITKRGQNVTFRCDPISEHNRLYWYRQTLGQGPEFLTYFQNEAQLEKSRLLSDRFSAERPKGSFSTLEIQRTEQGDSAMYLCASSSGSENSPLHFGNGTRLTVT.

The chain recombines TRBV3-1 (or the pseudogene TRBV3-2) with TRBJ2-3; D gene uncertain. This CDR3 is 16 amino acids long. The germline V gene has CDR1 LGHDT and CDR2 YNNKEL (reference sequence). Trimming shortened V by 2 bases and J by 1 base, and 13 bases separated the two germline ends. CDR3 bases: TGTGCCAGCAGCCAACATCGCGTTGGTGGCACAGATACGCAGTATTTT. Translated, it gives CASSQHRVGGTDTQYF.

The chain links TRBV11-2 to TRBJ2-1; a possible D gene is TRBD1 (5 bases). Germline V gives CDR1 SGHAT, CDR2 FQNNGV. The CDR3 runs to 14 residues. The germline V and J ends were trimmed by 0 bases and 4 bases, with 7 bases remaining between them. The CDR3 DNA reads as TGTGCCAGCAGCTTAGACAGGGTTTACAATGAGCAGTTCTTC. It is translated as CASSLDRVYNEQFF.

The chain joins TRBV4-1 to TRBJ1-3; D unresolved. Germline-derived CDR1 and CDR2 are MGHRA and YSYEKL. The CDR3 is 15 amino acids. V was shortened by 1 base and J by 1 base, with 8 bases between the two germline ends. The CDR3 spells CASSQGQASGNTIYF. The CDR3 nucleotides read TGCGCCAGCAGCCAAGGTCAGGCATCTGGAAACACCATATATTTT.

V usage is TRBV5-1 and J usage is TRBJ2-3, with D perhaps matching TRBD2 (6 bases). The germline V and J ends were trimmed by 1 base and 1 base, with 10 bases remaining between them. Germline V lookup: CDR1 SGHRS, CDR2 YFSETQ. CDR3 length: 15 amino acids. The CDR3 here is CASSLSSVGTDTQYF. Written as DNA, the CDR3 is TGCGCCAGCAGCTTGTCTAGCGTGGGCACAGATACGCAGTATTTT.

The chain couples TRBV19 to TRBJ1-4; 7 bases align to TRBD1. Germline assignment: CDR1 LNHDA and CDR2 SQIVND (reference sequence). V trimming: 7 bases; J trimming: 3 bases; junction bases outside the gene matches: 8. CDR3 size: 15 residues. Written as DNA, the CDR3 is TGTGCCAGTACCGACTGGACAGGTCCTAATGAAAAACTGTTTTTT. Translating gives CASTDWTGPNEKLFF.

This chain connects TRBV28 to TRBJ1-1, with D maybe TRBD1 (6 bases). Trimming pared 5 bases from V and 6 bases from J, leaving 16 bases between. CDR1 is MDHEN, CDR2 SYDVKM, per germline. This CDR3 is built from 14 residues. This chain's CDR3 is CASSLQKKGAEAFF. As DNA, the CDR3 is TGTGCCAGCAGTCTTCAAAAGAAGGGGGCTGAAGCTTTCTTT.

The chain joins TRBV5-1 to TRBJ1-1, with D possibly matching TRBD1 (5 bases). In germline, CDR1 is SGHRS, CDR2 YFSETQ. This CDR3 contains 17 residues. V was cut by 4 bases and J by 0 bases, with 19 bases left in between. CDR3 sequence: CASSPARDGGLNTEAFF. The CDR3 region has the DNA TGCGCCAGCAGCCCTGCGCGGGACGGCGGACTGAACACTGAAGCTTTCTTT.

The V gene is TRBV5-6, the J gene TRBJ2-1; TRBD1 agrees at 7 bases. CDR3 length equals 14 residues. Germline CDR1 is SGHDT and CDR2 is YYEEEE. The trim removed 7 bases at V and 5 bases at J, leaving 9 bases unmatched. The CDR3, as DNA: TGTGCCAGCTCCGCGAGGGGGCGACACAATGAGCAGTTCTTC. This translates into CASSARGRHNEQFF.

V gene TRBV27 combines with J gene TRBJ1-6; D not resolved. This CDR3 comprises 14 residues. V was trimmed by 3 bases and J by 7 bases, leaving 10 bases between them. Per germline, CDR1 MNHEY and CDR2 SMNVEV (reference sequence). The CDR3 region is CASSFGRGNSPLHF. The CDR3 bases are TGTGCCAGCAGTTTCGGCCGCGGGAATTCACCCCTCCACTTT.